The text below deals with one T cell receptor beta chain. Its antigen is undetermined. There are 15 residues in the CDR3. Losses at the gene ends were 1 base for V and 5 bases for J; bases not matched to a gene: 5. The germline V gene has CDR1 SEHNR and CDR2 FQNEAQ (reference sequence). As every portion of the isolated RNA was reverse transcribed, the sequencing read expressed TCRB transcripts. The data were produced by immunoSEQ multiplex PCR, yet TCRdb's version contains in-frame clones alone and is incomplete. The repertoire includes hundreds of thousands of clones, 11% of them detected once, and over 0.015% sits in the top ten. This record comes from a study of beta chain features in type 1 diabetes. General study results and limits: In all four CD4+ subsets, TCRB CDR3 length was significantly, moderately reduced in type 1 diabetes.

The source of this sequence is a man aged 25 to 40 with type 1 diabetes. Sample: naive CD4+ T cells from blood. The J gene is TRBJ2-1, the V gene TRBV7-9; 7 bases fit TRBD2. The CDR3, as DNA: TGTGCCAGCAGCTTAGGAGGGAGGGCCAACAATGAGCAGTTCTTC. It specifies CASSLGGRANNEQFF.